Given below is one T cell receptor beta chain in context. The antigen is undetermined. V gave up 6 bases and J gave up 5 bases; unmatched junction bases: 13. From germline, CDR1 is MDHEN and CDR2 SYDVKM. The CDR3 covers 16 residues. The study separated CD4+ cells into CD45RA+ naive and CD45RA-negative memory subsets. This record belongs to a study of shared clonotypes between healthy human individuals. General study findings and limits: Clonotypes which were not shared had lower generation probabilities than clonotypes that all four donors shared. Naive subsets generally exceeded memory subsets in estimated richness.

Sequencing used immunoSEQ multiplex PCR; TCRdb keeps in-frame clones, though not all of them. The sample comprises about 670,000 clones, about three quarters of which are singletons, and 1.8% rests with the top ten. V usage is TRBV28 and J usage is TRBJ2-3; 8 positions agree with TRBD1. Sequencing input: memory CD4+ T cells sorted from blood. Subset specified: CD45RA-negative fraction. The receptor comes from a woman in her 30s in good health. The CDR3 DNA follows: TGTGCCAGCAGAACCGGGACAGGCCTTCTTGGAGATACGCAGTATTTT. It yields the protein CASRTGTGLLGDTQYF.